This entry lists 10 T cell receptor beta chains sequenced from one sample in a study of T cells in narcolepsy. Only in-frame clones appear in the TCRdb table, and some are missing; sequencing was by immunoSEQ multiplex PCR. The table shows fewer than 25,000 clones, with over 75% occurring only once. The sequencing input was memory (CD45RA-) CD4+ T cells from blood. Receptors were obtained from a human donor in good health.

The chain uses TRBV4-2 and TRBJ2-7; D gene unclear. This CDR3 comprises 13 residues. V lost 6 bases to trimming and J lost 2 bases, with 11 bases between them. Germline loops: CDR1 LGHNA, CDR2 YNFKEQ. The CDR3 DNA is TGTGCCAGCAGTTCCGACCTCACCTACGAGCAGTACTTC. Translation: CASSSDLTYEQYF.

The V call is TRBV29-1, the J call TRBJ2-5; D possibly corresponds to TRBD2 (6 bases). There are 14 residues in the CDR3. V lost 3 bases and J lost 5, with 16 bases in between. Looked up from germline, CDR1 is SQVTM and CDR2 is ANQGSEA. The CDR3 protein is CSVEGGGGYETQYF. CDR3 sequence (DNA): TGCAGCGTTGAGGGCGGAGGAGGGTACGAGACCCAGTACTTC.

The genes are TRBV12-2 and TRBJ2-1; TRBD2 was called by the table and not checked on the DNA. TRBV12-2 is designated a pseudogene. The CDR3 sequence is 18 residues long. DNA for the CDR3: TGTGCAAGTCGCTCCTCGCCTCTAGCGGGAGGGCCCTACAATGAGCAGTTCTTC. Amino acids: CASRSSPLAGGPYNEQFF.

V gene TRBV5-1 combines with J gene TRBJ2-1; TRBD2 aligns across 14 bases. Germline-derived CDR1 and CDR2 are SGHRS and YFSETQ. J lost 6 bases, V lost 3 bases, and 14 bases had no gene match. CDR3 length: 19 amino acids. The CDR3: CASSSPTTGTSGSGNEQFF. As DNA, the CDR3 is TGCGCCAGCAGCTCCCCCACCACCGGGACTAGCGGGAGTGGCAATGAGCAGTTCTTC.

This chain connects TRBV28 to TRBJ1-5; D is unresolved. Trimming shortened V by 7 bases and J by 1 base, and 11 bases separated the two germline ends. Germline loops: CDR1 MDHEN, CDR2 SYDVKM. CDR3 length equals 14 residues. CDR3 sequence: CASNTVGSNQPQHF. The CDR3 nucleotides read TGTGCCAGCAATACCGTGGGAAGCAATCAGCCCCAGCATTTT.

V is TRBV5-8 and J is TRBJ1-6; D is possibly TRBD1 (6 bases). Germline V gene data show CDR1 as SGHTS and CDR2 as YDEGEE. V lost 3 bases and J lost 7, with 14 bases in between. The CDR3 covers 15 residues. CDR3 nucleotide sequence: TGTGCCAGCAGCTCCACGCGGGGGGCCAATTCACCCCTCCACTTT. This encodes CASSSTRGANSPLHF.

The chain uses TRBV4-3 and TRBJ1-3, with D unresolved. Trimming pared 0 bases from V and 0 bases from J, leaving 12 bases between. CDR1 is LGHNA, CDR2 YSLEER, per germline. This CDR3 is 17 amino acids long. Written as DNA, the CDR3 is TGCGCCAGCAGCCAAGACCCACAGTCTTTCTCTGGAAACACCATATATTTT. Its protein product is CASSQDPQSFSGNTIYF.

The chain uses TRBV6-1 and TRBJ2-7, with 8 positions matching TRBD1. V was pared by 4 bases and J by 3 bases, with 5 bases of the junction left unmatched. Germline V gives CDR1 MNHNS, CDR2 SASEGT. The CDR3 length is 14 residues. The chain's CDR3 is CASSGGQGSYEQYF. The CDR3 DNA reads TGTGCCAGCAGTGGCGGACAGGGTAGCTACGAGCAGTACTTC.

This chain uses TRBV19 with TRBJ2-5; the match to TRBD2 covers 13 bases. Germline values: CDR1 LNHDA, CDR2 SQIVND (reference sequence). Trimming took 6 bases from V and 2 from J; bases not matched to a gene: 3. The CDR3 spans 15 residues. The CDR3 DNA reads TGTGCCAGTAGACTAGCGGGAGGGAATCAAGAGACCCAGTACTTC. Protein product: CASRLAGGNQETQYF.

The CDR3 region is CASGGSRGNEQFF. In nucleotides, the CDR3 is TGTGCCAGCGGCGGGAGTCGGGGCAATGAGCAGTTCTTC. The V and J genes are TRBV6-5 and TRBJ2-1, with 7 bases identical to TRBD2. There are 13 residues in the CDR3. Germline assignment: CDR1 MNHEY and CDR2 SVGAGI. The trim removed 8 bases at V and 6 bases at J, leaving 7 bases unmatched.